Sequencing of this TCR beta chain was carried out in a study of CD8 T cells in ankylosing spondylitis. Germline V gives CDR1 MNHEY, CDR2 SVGEGT. The CDR3 has 20 amino acids. Between the trimmed V and J ends, which lost 0 bases and 0 bases, there was a span of 18 bases. TCRdb re-derived calls from the 5' RACE reads in MiXCR, one entry per CDR3 protein. The sample records 10,000 to 15,000 distinct CDR3 sequences, around 2.8% being singletons. At least ten counts were recorded for this clonotype. V and J are TRBV6-2 or TRBV6-3 and TRBJ2-6, with no clear D. Source material: blood, either unsorted or a sorted T cell fraction (not recorded which). This receptor was identified in a male donor with ankylosing spondylitis or in good health (not recorded which). The DNA for the CDR3 is TGTGCCAGCAGTTACTCGAACCCGGGCCTGCTTGGCTCTGGGGCCAACGTCCTGACTTTC. It encodes CASSYSNPGLLGSGANVLTF.